This T cell receptor beta chain was sequenced during a study of human T cells and chemical hapten exposure. This clonotype has a count of ten or more. Germline V lookup: CDR1 SNHLY, CDR2 FYNNEI. This CDR3 is 13 amino acids long. The ends were cut back, 5 bases at V and 5 bases at J, with 12 bases in the middle. The study used a library that attached unique molecular identifiers to individual cDNA molecules. Each CDR3 protein is one row after TCRdb ran MiXCR on the 5' RACE reads. The repertoire holds 75,000 or so distinct CDR3 sequences, with 15% as singletons. RNA extraction used unfractionated whole blood as the source of total RNA.

The TCR comes from a female donor in good health. This chain connects TRBV2 to TRBJ1-2; D gene uncertain. The CDR3 DNA is TGTGCCAGCAGTTCCGGGCCCCGGTATGGCTACACCTTC. The encoded protein is CASSSGPRYGYTF.